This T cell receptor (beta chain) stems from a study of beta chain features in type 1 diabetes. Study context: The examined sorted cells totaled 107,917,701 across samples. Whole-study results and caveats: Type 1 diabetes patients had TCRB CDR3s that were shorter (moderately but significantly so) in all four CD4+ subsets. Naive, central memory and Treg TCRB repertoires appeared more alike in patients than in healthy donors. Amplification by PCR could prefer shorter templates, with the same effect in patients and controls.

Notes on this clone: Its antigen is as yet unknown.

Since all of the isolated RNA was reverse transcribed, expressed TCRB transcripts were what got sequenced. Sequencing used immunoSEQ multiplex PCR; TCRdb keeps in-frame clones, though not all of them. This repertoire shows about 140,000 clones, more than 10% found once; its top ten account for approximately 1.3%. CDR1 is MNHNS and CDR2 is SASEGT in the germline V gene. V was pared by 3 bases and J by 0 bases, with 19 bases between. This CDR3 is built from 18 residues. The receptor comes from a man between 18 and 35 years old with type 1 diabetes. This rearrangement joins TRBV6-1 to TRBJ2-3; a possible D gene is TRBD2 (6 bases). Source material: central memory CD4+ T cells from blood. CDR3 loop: CASSDVAGFPASTDTQYF. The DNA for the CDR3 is TGTGCCAGCAGTGATGTCGCGGGGTTCCCTGCTAGCACAGATACGCAGTATTTT.